This T cell receptor (beta chain) was profiled in a study of long-term antiretroviral therapy in people with HIV. Overall study findings and caveats: Collection of the blood, which took place between the mid-2000s and the late 2010s, possibly occurred under older ART regimens.

Details on this clone: Its matching antigen is unknown.

Researchers ran immunoSEQ v3.0 at survey level. Data came from immunoSEQ multiplex PCR; TCRdb stores just in-frame clones and leaves some out. The sample consists of roughly 23,000 clones, about nine tenths of them appearing once. Germline-derived CDR1 and CDR2 are ENHRY and SYGVKD. Unmatched junction bases numbered 0, after V lost 6 bases and J lost 1 base. This CDR3 is 12 amino acids long. The rearrangement joins TRBV10-3 to TRBJ2-7; TRBD1 matches 7 bases. The source material was unsorted PBMCs, sampled 1.8 years before starting antiretroviral therapy. The sequence derives from a woman younger than 45 with HIV. This CDR3 is CAIRGQSYEQYV. The CDR3 coding sequence is TGTGCCATCAGGGGACAGTCCTACGAGCAGTACGTC.